A single sample is the source of the 15 T cell receptor beta chains below, sequenced in a study of blood T cell repertoires in COVID-19. Only in-frame clones appear in the TCRdb table, and some are missing; sequencing was by immunoSEQ multiplex PCR. The sample has 40,000 to 65,000 clones, about nine tenths seen once. Sequencing was carried out using peripheral blood. These receptor sequences come from an elderly man with acute or convalescent COVID-19.

CDR3 region: CASSYTAVRAKNIQYF. CDR3 nucleotide sequence: TGTGCCAGCAGTTACACGGCGGTAAGAGCCAAAAACATTCAGTACTTC. The chain employs TRBV6-2 or TRBV6-3 and TRBJ2-4; D not resolved. Between the trimmed V and J ends, which lost 2 bases and 0 bases, there was a span of 11 bases. Germline V lookup: CDR1 MNHEY, CDR2 SVGEGT. CDR3 length: 16 residues.

The rearrangement links TRBV3-1 (or the pseudogene TRBV3-2) to TRBJ2-1; TRBD1 might be the D (5 bases). Between the trimmed V and J ends, which lost 1 base and 4 bases, there was a span of 11 bases. Germline CDR1 reads LGHDT; CDR2 reads YNNKEL (reference sequence). This CDR3 spans 15 amino acids. CDR3 sequence reads: CASSQGLDTYNEQFF. The DNA for the CDR3 is TGTGCCAGCAGCCAAGGTTTGGACACGTACAATGAGCAGTTCTTC.

With regard to this clone: Other DNA variants within this sample encode the same CDR3. The chain employs TRBV18 and TRBJ1-2, with D unclear. Germline CDR1 KGHSH, CDR2 LQKENI. The CDR3 is 14 amino acids. Trimming pared 6 bases from V and 0 bases from J, leaving 11 bases between. CDR3 DNA: TGTGCCAGCTCCCCTGATCGGGCTAACTATGGCTACACCTTC. The encoded protein is CASSPDRANYGYTF.

The chain couples TRBV4-1 to TRBJ2-3, with no clear D. This CDR3 is 12 amino acids long. Germline V gives CDR1 MGHRA, CDR2 YSYEKL. V lost 3 bases and J 4 bases, leaving 5 bases between the germline ends. CDR3 residues: CASSHTADTQYF. DNA for the CDR3: TGCGCCAGCAGCCATACAGCAGATACGCAGTATTTT.

The V call is TRBV2, the J call TRBJ2-3; D perhaps matches TRBD1 (6 bases). Trimming removed 7 bases from V and 6 bases from J, with 23 bases in between. This CDR3 is 16 amino acids long. Germline V CDR1 and CDR2: SNHLY, FYNNEI. Here the CDR3 DNA reads TGTGCCAGCACCAAGGGGGAATGGAACACCAAGGATACGCAGTATTTT. It yields the protein CASTKGEWNTKDTQYF.

A single count supports this clone. V gene TRBV5-1 combines with J gene TRBJ1-1, with 8 bases matching TRBD1. Trimming cost V 3 bases and J 3 bases; bases outside gene matches: 4. The CDR3 is 14 residues long. The V gene's germline CDR1 is SGHRS and CDR2 YFSETQ. DNA for the CDR3: TGCGCCAGCAGCTCGGGACAGGTACACACTGAAGCTTTCTTT. Protein: CASSSGQVHTEAFF.

The chain has TRBV6-5 and TRBJ2-3; the match to TRBD2 covers 11 bases. Germline CDR1 MNHEY, CDR2 SVGAGI. This CDR3 region has 15 residues. V dropped 7 bases and J dropped 0; count of bases not matched to a gene: 3. The CDR3 coding sequence is TGTGCCAGCATTAGCGGGGGGGTGAGCACAGATACGCAGTATTTT. This codes for CASISGGVSTDTQYF.

This clone was recorded a few times. The chain recombines TRBV2 with TRBJ2-3, with 10 bases aligning to TRBD2. The CDR3 has 16 residues. CDR1 and CDR2 (germline): SNHLY, FYNNEI. Trimming removed 5 bases from V and 2 bases from J; junction bases left unmatched: 7. CDR3 sequence (DNA): TGTGCCAGCAGTAAGCTAGCGGGGGCCAACACAGATACGCAGTATTTT. As protein: CASSKLAGANTDTQYF. The entire variable domain, with the rest obtained from reference TRBV2 and TRBJ2-3, is as follows: EPEVTQTPSHQVTQMGQEVILRCVPISNHLYFYWYRQILGQKVEFLVSFYNNEISEKSEIFDDQFSVERPDGSNFTLKIRSTKLEDSAMYFCASSKLAGANTDTQYFGPGTRLTVL.

This clone was picked up a small number of times. This chain uses TRBV30 with TRBJ1-3; no firm D call. Germline CDR1 GTSNPN, CDR2 SVGIG (reference sequence). The germline V and J ends were trimmed by 3 bases and 4 bases, with 7 bases remaining between them. The CDR3 contains 12 residues. CDR3 nucleotide sequence: TGTGCCTGGAGCGCACAGGGAAACACCATATATTTT. Protein sequence: CAWSAQGNTIYF. The complete variable domain, with remaining parts taken from reference TRBV30 and TRBJ1-3, reads SQTIHQWPATLVQPVGSPLSLECTVEGTSNPNLYWYRQAAGRGLQLLFYSVGIGQISSEVPQNLSASRPQDRQFILSSKKLLLSDSGFYLCAWSAQGNTIYFGEGSWLTVV.

This clone was seen more than once but under ten times. The J gene is TRBJ2-1, the V gene TRBV5-1, with 7 bases lining up with TRBD2. The CDR3 is 12 amino acids. Germline CDR1 is SGHRS and CDR2 is YFSETQ. The V and J ends lost 0 bases and 14 bases, in that order; junction bases with no gene match: 5. The CDR3 DNA reads as TGCGCCAGCAGCTTGGCGACTAGCCGAGAGTTCTTC. Translation gives CASSLATSREFF.

J is TRBJ1-2 and V is TRBV10-3; D might be TRBD1 (6 bases). V was cut by 6 bases and J by 2 bases, with 16 bases left in between. The CDR3 extends over 15 amino acids. Germline V CDR1 and CDR2: ENHRY, SYGVKD. The CDR3 nucleotides are TGTGCCATCAGGAGTCAGGGGTTATTCAACTATGGCTACACCTTC. As protein: CAIRSQGLFNYGYTF.

The chain is built from TRBV7-2 and TRBJ2-1; D uncertain. CDR1 is SGHTA, CDR2 FQGNSA, per germline. Trimming shortened V by 0 bases and J by 10 bases, and 7 bases separated the two germline ends. CDR3 length: 12 residues. The CDR3 reads CASSLALKEQFF. The CDR3 nucleotides are TGTGCCAGCAGCTTAGCGCTAAAGGAGCAGTTCTTC. The full variable domain, in which reference TRBV7-2 and TRBJ2-1 provide the parts outside the CDR3, is GAGVSQSPSNKVTEKGKDVELRCDPISGHTALYWYRQSLGQGLEFLIYFQGNSAPDKSGLPSDRFSAERTGGSVSTLTIQRTQQEDSAVYLCASSLALKEQFFGPGTRLTVL.

This chain links TRBV3-1 (or the pseudogene TRBV3-2) with TRBJ1-5; the D gene is possibly TRBD1 (5 bases). The CDR3 sequence is 15 residues long. The V and J ends lost 0 bases and 5 bases respectively, with 11 bases between them. Germline V gene data show CDR1 as LGHDT and CDR2 as YNNKEL (reference sequence). Written as DNA, the CDR3 is TGTGCCAGCAGCCAAGATAGGGGCACCTATCAGCCCCAGCATTTT. Residues: CASSQDRGTYQPQHF.

The rearrangement joins TRBV3-1 (or the pseudogene TRBV3-2) to TRBJ2-1, with 9 bases aligning to TRBD1. Germline CDR1 is LGHDT and CDR2 is YNNKEL (reference sequence). The CDR3 runs to 14 residues. V was clipped by 4 bases and J by 10 bases; unmatched bases: 8. CDR3 loop: CASSPRNTGGEQFF. The CDR3, as DNA: TGTGCCAGCAGCCCCAGAAACACAGGGGGCGAGCAGTTCTTC.

The table lists this clone with a count of one. The chain recombines TRBV7-2 with TRBJ2-3; 10 nucleotides align to TRBD2. Losses at the gene ends were 6 bases for V and 2 bases for J; bases not matched to a gene: 14. Germline values: CDR1 SGHTA, CDR2 FQGNSA. The CDR3 spans 18 residues. CDR3 DNA: TGTGCCAGCAGGGCAGGACTGCTAGCGGGAGTTAACACAGATACGCAGTATTTT. Its translation: CASRAGLLAGVNTDTQYF.